These 18 T cell receptor beta chains were sequenced from one sample in a study of graft-versus-host responses after intestinal transplantation. Only in-frame clones appear in the TCRdb table, and some are missing; sequencing was by immunoSEQ multiplex PCR. The sample contains 9,500 to 15,000 clones, about 86% of which appear only once. The sequencing here drew on PBMCs, taken around 120 days after transplant. The receptors shown here come from a human patient who received an intestinal transplant, so some T cells may come from the graft donor.

The rearrangement links TRBV4-2 to TRBJ2-1; possible D gene TRBD2, 6 bases. V lost 0 bases and J 6 bases, leaving 9 bases between the germline ends. This CDR3 region has 14 residues. Germline lookup yields CDR1 LGHNA and CDR2 YNFKEQ. The DNA of the CDR3 is TGTGCCAGCAGCCAAGAGGGACTCACCAATGAGCAGTTCTTC. Protein sequence: CASSQEGLTNEQFF.

The chain couples TRBV16 to TRBJ2-7, with D possibly TRBD1 on 5 matching bases. Germline V CDR1 and CDR2: KGHSY, FQNENV. This CDR3 has 17 amino acids. The V gene lost 2 bases and the J gene lost 3 bases, with 20 bases spanning the gap. CDR3 in amino acids: CASSQGARHATYYEQYF. DNA for the CDR3: TGTGCCAGCAGCCAAGGGGCGCGACACGCGACCTACTACGAGCAGTACTTC.

The chain recombines TRBV27 with TRBJ2-7; D assignment may be TRBD1 or TRBD2 (5 bases each). Germline CDR1 and CDR2: MNHEY and SMNVEV (reference sequence). The germline V and J ends were trimmed by 7 bases and 3 bases, with 25 bases remaining between them. This CDR3 region has 17 residues. The CDR3 nucleotides read TGTGCCAGCATGAAAATCACACTTGGGGGATTGGGCTACGAGCAGTACTTC. It translates to CASMKITLGGLGYEQYF.

J is TRBJ2-7 and V is TRBV11-2, with no clear D. This CDR3 has 15 residues. From germline, CDR1 is SGHAT and CDR2 FQNNGV. The V gene lost 1 base and the J gene lost 1 base, with 11 bases spanning the gap. The chain's CDR3 is CASSLGPGNSYEQYF. The CDR3 DNA reads TGTGCCAGCAGCTTAGGTCCCGGAAATTCCTACGAGCAGTACTTC.

The chain recombines TRBV11-2 with TRBJ1-1; no definite D call. Trimming removed 4 bases from V and 11 bases from J, with 17 bases in between. Germline CDR1 is SGHAT and CDR2 is FQNNGV. The CDR3 consists of 13 residues. The CDR3 reads CASSSSLSLGAFF. CDR3 in DNA: TGTGCCAGCAGCTCTTCGCTGTCCCTCGGGGCTTTCTTT.

The V call is TRBV27, the J call TRBJ2-7; D might be TRBD1 (5 bases). This CDR3 is built from 14 residues. Germline V gene lookup returns CDR1 MNHEY and CDR2 SMNVEV (reference sequence). V lost 3 bases to trimming and J lost 2 bases, with 11 bases between them. In DNA form, the CDR3 reads TGTGCCAGCAGTTTTACGACAGACACCTACGAGCAGTACTTC. Protein: CASSFTTDTYEQYF.

The rearrangement joins TRBV19 to TRBJ1-1; a weak D match, TRBD1 (6 bases). With 2 bases removed from V and 4 bases from J, the gap between germline ends came to 11 bases. The CDR3 runs to 14 residues. In germline, CDR1 is LNHDA, CDR2 SQIVND (reference sequence). CDR3 nucleotides: TGTGCCAGTAGTATACTGGGGGCGACCACTGAAGCTTTCTTT. This translates into CASSILGATTEAFF.

This clone was seen just once. This chain joins TRBV7-9 and TRBJ1-1, with 7 bases that match TRBD1. Germline lookup yields CDR1 SEHNR and CDR2 FQNEAQ (reference sequence). CDR3 size: 15 residues. The J segment lost 1 base and the V segment lost 5 bases, leaving 7 bases of the junction unmatched. The DNA of the CDR3 is TGTGCCAGCAGCCGACGACAGGGTGGGAACACTGAAGCTTTCTTT. This codes for CASSRRQGGNTEAFF.

The V and J genes are TRBV5-1 and TRBJ2-3; 7 nucleotides line up with TRBD2. Germline V gene data show CDR1 as SGHRS and CDR2 as YFSETQ. Trimming at V came to 5 bases and at J to 3 bases, leaving 9 bases not matched to a gene. The CDR3 runs 15 residues. CDR3 nucleotides: TGCGCCAGCAGATTCCCGGGAGGATGGACAGATACGCAGTATTTT. This gives the protein CASRFPGGWTDTQYF.

This clone has only one observation. This rearrangement joins TRBV28 to TRBJ1-4, with TRBD1 matching 7 bases. This CDR3 is built from 16 residues. The V segment lost 7 bases and the J segment 5 bases; nucleotides outside the gene matches: 13. The germline V gene encodes CDR1 MDHEN and CDR2 SYDVKM. For the CDR3, the DNA is TGTGCCAGCACCCCATCCATTGGAGGGGGCAATGAAAAACTGTTTTTT. Its protein is CASTPSIGGGNEKLFF.

The chain links TRBV23-1 to TRBJ2-7, with 9 bases that match TRBD1. TRBV23-1 is noted as an ORF with a role that remains uncertain. The CDR3 consists of 14 residues. V dropped 3 bases and J dropped 7; count of bases not matched to a gene: 7. CDR3 protein: CASSHGQGIGEQYF. CDR3 nucleotides: TGCGCCAGCAGTCACGGACAGGGGATCGGGGAGCAGTACTTC.

The chain employs TRBV27 and TRBJ1-1; the D is unclear. Per the germline V gene, CDR1 is MNHEY and CDR2 is SMNVEV (reference sequence). Trimming pared 2 bases from V and 1 base from J, leaving 5 bases between. The CDR3 has 13 residues. The DNA of the CDR3 is TGTGCCAGCAGTTTAAGGCAGAACACTGAAGCTTTCTTT. Its translation is CASSLRQNTEAFF.

The chain links TRBV21-1 to TRBJ2-1; TRBD1 is the table's D call, not checked against the DNA. TRBV21-1 counts as a pseudogene. CDR3 length: 11 amino acids. The CDR3 loop is CASRDRGEQFF. Written as DNA, the CDR3 is TGTGCCAGCAGGGACAGGGGTGAGCAGTTCTTC.

This clone was detected only once. The chain uses TRBV9 and TRBJ2-1; D unclear. Trimming shortened V by 3 bases and J by 8 bases, and 15 bases separated the two germline ends. The CDR3 has 14 residues. The V gene's germline CDR1 is SGDLS and CDR2 YYNGEE. This chain's CDR3 is CASSAGLGRDEQFF. The CDR3 DNA reads as TGTGCCAGCAGCGCAGGTCTCGGAAGAGATGAGCAGTTCTTC.

V is TRBV11-2 and J is TRBJ2-7; 11 bases map to TRBD1. V was pared by 5 bases and J by 4 bases, with 7 bases of the junction left unmatched. This CDR3 is built from 15 residues. Germline V gene sequence: CDR1 SGHAT, CDR2 FQNNGV. The chain's CDR3 is CASSIAGTGGYEQYF. The CDR3 nucleotides read TGTGCCAGCAGCATAGCCGGGACAGGGGGTTACGAGCAGTACTTC.

This chain links TRBV4-1 with TRBJ1-2; D unresolved. Germline CDR1 reads MGHRA; CDR2 reads YSYEKL. The CDR3 is made up of 12 amino acids. With 5 bases removed from V and 4 bases from J, the gap between germline ends came to 8 bases. CDR3 in DNA: TGCGCCAGCAGCAAGGACTTCTATGGCTACACCTTC. Translating gives CASSKDFYGYTF.

The rearrangement links TRBV6-4 to TRBJ2-3, with 7 bases matching TRBD2. Trimming removed 4 bases from V and 3 bases from J; junction bases left unmatched: 4. Per the germline V gene, CDR1 is MRHNA and CDR2 is SNTAGT. This CDR3 contains 14 residues. This CDR3 reads CASSVTSETDTQYF. In nucleotides, the CDR3 is TGTGCCAGCAGTGTAACTAGCGAGACAGATACGCAGTATTTT.

The CDR3 loop is CASSQDPSGTDTQYF. CDR3 in DNA: TGCGCCAGCAGCCAAGATCCTAGCGGCACAGATACGCAGTATTTT. The chain has TRBV4-1 and TRBJ2-3, with D maybe TRBD2 (6 bases). V dropped 0 bases and J dropped 1 base, with 8 bases sitting between them. This CDR3 spans 15 amino acids. Germline CDR1 and CDR2: MGHRA and YSYEKL.